This note documents a single T cell receptor (beta chain) sequence. This entry belongs to a study of blood T cell repertoires in COVID-19. Overall study: Italy, Spain and the United States were the sources of the convalescent and acute COVID-19 samples.

Libraries were prepared by immunoSEQ multiplex PCR; TCRdb keeps only in-frame clonotypes and omits some of them. The table records 200,000 or so clones, approximately 88% of them present only once. V was trimmed by 3 bases and J by 0 bases, leaving 12 bases between them. The CDR3 is 16 residues long. From germline, CDR1 is KGHSH and CDR2 LQKENI. This sequence originates from a man aged 55 to 70 who had recovered from COVID-19. Input material: peripheral blood. The rearrangement joins TRBV18 to TRBJ1-3; D is unclear. The CDR3 bases are TGTGCCAGCTCACCCCTGGCCGGGAACTCTGGAAACACCATATATTTT. It yields the protein CASSPLAGNSGNTIYF.